The next 27 T cell receptor beta chains were all read from a single sample in a study of ipilimumab plus nivolumab after autologous stem cell transplantation. The repertoire was sequenced with immunoSEQ multiplex PCR; TCRdb's copy has only in-frame clones and lacks some. The sample holds about 16,000 clones; roughly 70% are singletons and the top ten take less than 25%. The input for sequencing was PBMCs, taken in a trial of ipilimumab plus nivolumab as post-transplant consolidation. The receptors were sampled from a male donor with diffuse large B-cell lymphoma.

The chain is built from TRBV18 and TRBJ1-4; TRBD1 agrees at 10 bases. The junction had 8 bases not matched to a gene; V was cut back by 4 bases and J by 0 bases. The V gene's germline CDR1 is KGHSH and CDR2 LQKENI. CDR3 size: 18 residues. CDR3 loop: CASSQPGQGPATNEKLFF. In DNA form, the CDR3 reads TGTGCCAGCTCACAACCGGGACAGGGGCCTGCAACTAATGAAAAACTGTTTTTT. Combining the CDR3 with reference TRBV18 and TRBJ1-4 gives the whole variable domain NAGVMQNPRHLVRRRGQEARLRCSPMKGHSHVYWYRQLPEEGLKFMVYLQKENIIDESGMPKERFSAEFPKEGPSILRIQQVVRGDSAAYFCASSQPGQGPATNEKLFFGSGTQLSVL.

This clone was counted at least ten times. This sequence joins TRBV7-9 and TRBJ2-1; no firm D call. This CDR3 spans 13 amino acids. Trimming took 5 bases from V and 7 from J, leaving 12 bases between them. Germline CDR1 and CDR2: SEHNR and FQNEAQ (reference sequence). CDR3 DNA: TGTGCCAGCAGCATTAGCCGTTCGAATGAGCAGTTCTTC. Protein: CASSISRSNEQFF.

This clone has at least ten counts. The V and J genes are TRBV14 and TRBJ2-3; TRBD2 matches 10 bases. The germline CDR1 and CDR2 sequences are SGHDN and FVKESK. There are 18 residues in the CDR3. After removal of 4 bases from V and 4 bases from J, the junction contained 14 bases not matched to a gene. The CDR3 reads CASSPIVEREGRADTQYF. CDR3 DNA: TGTGCCAGCAGCCCCATAGTGGAGCGGGAGGGCCGGGCAGATACGCAGTATTTT.

The chain has TRBV7-3 and TRBJ2-1, with D possibly TRBD1 on 5 matching bases. The V end lost 5 bases, the J end lost 9 bases, and 17 bases lay between the germline ends. Germline V lookup: CDR1 SGHTA, CDR2 FQGTGA. This CDR3 region has 14 residues. The chain's CDR3 is CASSLQGARGEQFF. The CDR3 nucleotides read TGTGCCAGCAGCCTCCAAGGGGCCCGCGGTGAGCAGTTCTTC.

The chain joins TRBV10-3 to TRBJ2-2, with 7 nucleotides matching TRBD2. The V segment lost 6 bases and the J segment 1 base; nucleotides outside the gene matches: 2. The CDR3 spans 14 residues. Germline V CDR1 and CDR2: ENHRY, SYGVKD. CDR3 sequence (DNA): TGTGCCATCAGGCCTAGCGGGAACACCGGGGAGCTGTTTTTT. This sequence encodes CAIRPSGNTGELFF.

This clone has ten or more counts. The rearrangement links TRBV4-1 to TRBJ2-2, with D unclear. This CDR3 has 12 residues. The germline CDR1 and CDR2 sequences are MGHRA and YSYEKL. V lost 3 bases and J lost 6, with 5 bases in between. CDR3 protein: CASSHISGELFF. The CDR3 bases are TGCGCCAGCAGCCACATCTCCGGGGAGCTGTTTTTT.

The chain joins TRBV5-4 to TRBJ1-4; maybe TRBD1 (6 bases). This CDR3 comprises 16 residues. V lost 3 bases and J lost 8, with 20 bases in between. Germline V CDR1 and CDR2: SGHNT, YYREEE (reference sequence). CDR3 sequence reads: CASSSSRGGFFEKLFF. CDR3 bases: TGTGCCAGCAGCTCCTCGCGAGGGGGGTTTTTCGAAAAACTGTTTTTT.

V usage is TRBV7-9 and J usage is TRBJ1-3, with TRBD1 as a possible D gene (6 bases). Deletions cut 4 bases from V and 8 bases from J, with 9 bases between. This CDR3 comprises 12 residues. Germline CDR1 and CDR2: SEHNR and FQNEAQ (reference sequence). The CDR3 DNA reads TGTGCCAGCAGCTGGGGGGCGGACACCATATATTTT. Its translation: CASSWGADTIYF.

The rearrangement links TRBV19 to TRBJ2-7; TRBD2 matches at 7 bases. V lost 3 bases and J lost 6; bases outside the gene matches: 5. Germline-derived CDR1 and CDR2 are LNHDA and SQIVND (reference sequence). The length of the CDR3 is 13 residues. The CDR3 nucleotides read TGTGCCAGTAGTATCGTGGGAGGGAGCGAGCAGTACTTC. Encoded protein: CASSIVGGSEQYF.

The chain joins TRBV15 to TRBJ2-5, with D perhaps assigned TRBD1 or TRBD2 (5 bases each). V lost 5 bases to trimming and J lost 5 bases, with 18 bases between them. Germline-derived CDR1 and CDR2 are LNHNV and YYDKDF (reference sequence). The CDR3 covers 15 residues. The CDR3 loop reads CATSPRSGREETQYF. The CDR3 DNA follows: TGTGCCACCAGCCCACGGTCGGGCAGGGAGGAGACCCAGTACTTC.

This chain links TRBV5-1 with TRBJ2-5; D remains ambiguous. Germline lookup yields CDR1 SGHRS and CDR2 YFSETQ. The V end lost 4 bases, the J end lost 1 base, and 5 bases lay between the germline ends. This CDR3 has 12 residues. The CDR3 DNA is TGCGCCAGCAGCCAAGTCCAAGAGACCCAGTACTTC. Translated: CASSQVQETQYF.

The gene calls are TRBV5-1 and TRBJ2-3; TRBD1 might be the D (5 bases). V shed 6 bases and J shed 1 base, with 15 bases lying between them. CDR3 size: 15 residues. Germline values: CDR1 SGHRS, CDR2 YFSETQ. CDR3 sequence: CASNLQGQGTDTQYF. CDR3 DNA: TGCGCCAGCAACCTCCAAGGACAAGGCACAGATACGCAGTATTTT. Together with reference TRBV5-1 and TRBJ2-3, the CDR3 gives the full variable domain: KAGVTQTPRYLIKTRGQQVTLSCSPISGHRSVSWYQQTPGQGLQFLFEYFSETQRNKGNFPGRFSGRQFSNSRSEMNVSTLELGDSALYLCASNLQGQGTDTQYFGPGTRLTVL.

Worth noting for this clone: A junction end diverges from the germline sequence, so it may reflect a read error. The rearrangement links TRBV5-1 to TRBJ2-5, with 12 bases lining up with TRBD2. The length of the CDR3 is 15 residues. CDR1 is SGHRS and CDR2 is YFSETQ in the germline V gene. The CDR3 nucleotides are TGCGCCAGCAGCGATACTAGCGGGGGGACCCTATCTCAAGACTTC. Its translation: CASSDTSGGTLSQDF.

This clone was detected only a few times. J is TRBJ2-1 and V is TRBV15; D remains unclear. CDR1 and CDR2 from the germline V gene are LNHNV and YYDKDF (reference sequence). The CDR3 extends over 14 amino acids. V was clipped by 1 base and J by 9 bases, with 13 bases between them. DNA for the CDR3: TGTGCCACCAGCAGAGGCGCAGGCTCCGGTGAGCAGTTCTTC. Protein sequence: CATSRGAGSGEQFF.

This clone has only a few counts. A much bigger clone sits one base away, suggesting this may be a read error. The CDR3 loop is CASSLRGFYDYTF. The CDR3 DNA sequence: TGTGCCAGCAGCTTAAGGGGATTCTATGACTACACCTTC. The chain has TRBV7-9 and TRBJ1-2, with a tentative D call TRBD1 (5 bases). The CDR3 loop spans 13 amino acids. Germline lookup yields CDR1 SEHNR and CDR2 FQNEAQ (reference sequence).

The gene calls are TRBV5-4 and TRBJ1-1, with 7 positions matching TRBD1. Trimming cost V 2 bases and J 2 bases; bases outside gene matches: 6. The germline V gene has CDR1 SGHNT and CDR2 YYREEE (reference sequence). The CDR3 loop spans 15 amino acids. CDR3 region: CASSFPGQVNTEAFF. The CDR3 DNA reads TGTGCCAGCAGCTTTCCCGGACAGGTTAACACTGAAGCTTTCTTT.

The V and J genes are TRBV10-1 and TRBJ2-1, with a tentative D call TRBD2 (5 bases). CDR1 and CDR2 from the germline V gene are WNHNN and SYGVQD (reference sequence). The CDR3 contains 11 residues. V lost 8 bases and J 8 bases, leaving 10 bases between the germline ends. Here the CDR3 DNA reads TGCGCCAGCTCGACCGGGGATGAGCAGTTCTTC. It encodes CASSTGDEQFF.

The chain is built from TRBV5-1 and TRBJ2-7; weak D call: TRBD1 (5 bases). V was clipped by 4 bases and J by 3 bases, with 11 bases between them. This CDR3 spans 13 amino acids. Germline V CDR1 and CDR2: SGHRS, YFSETQ. The chain's CDR3 is CASSVDTRYEQYF. In DNA form, the CDR3 reads TGCGCCAGCAGCGTGGACACACGCTACGAGCAGTACTTC.

In its sample, this clone is medium-sized. The chain couples TRBV25-1 to TRBJ1-1; D unclear. The length of the CDR3 is 14 residues. The V end lost 6 bases, the J end lost 3 bases, and 14 bases lay between the germline ends. Germline V CDR1 and CDR2: MGHDK, SYGVNS. CDR3 DNA: TGTGCCAGCAGCCTCTTCGGCTTGCACACTGAAGCTTTCTTT. As protein: CASSLFGLHTEAFF.

The genes are TRBV10-3 and TRBJ2-5, with a possible D match to TRBD1 (6 bases). This CDR3 is built from 16 residues. Trimming cost V 4 bases and J 2 bases, with 17 bases left between them. CDR1 is ENHRY, CDR2 SYGVKD, per germline. CDR3 amino acids: CAISAMDSSLQETQYF. As DNA, the CDR3 is TGTGCCATCAGTGCTATGGACAGTAGCCTACAAGAGACCCAGTACTTC.

This chain uses TRBV28 with TRBJ2-4, with D perhaps being TRBD1 or TRBD2 (7 bases each). The CDR3 loop spans 14 amino acids. Trimming stripped 2 bases from V and 6 bases from J, with 11 bases between. The germline V gene has CDR1 MDHEN and CDR2 SYDVKM. The CDR3 DNA sequence: TGTGCCAGCAGTTTACCAGGGGGGGGAAACATTCAGTACTTC. This translates into CASSLPGGGNIQYF.

This clone has a single count. The chain combines TRBV29-1 with TRBJ2-5; D unclear. Trimming took 5 bases from V and 4 from J, leaving 14 bases between them. This CDR3 contains 13 residues. Looked up from germline, CDR1 is SQVTM and CDR2 is ANQGSEA. This CDR3 is CSVRAHRSETQYF. The CDR3 DNA is TGCAGCGTTAGGGCCCACCGATCAGAGACCCAGTACTTC.

The chain's CDR3 is CASKGGGEQYF. CDR3 DNA sequence: TGTGCCAGCAAAGGGGGCGGCGAGCAGTACTTC. V and J are TRBV2 and TRBJ2-7; 7 bases match TRBD1. J was trimmed by 6 bases and V by 7 bases; bases with no gene match: 3. This CDR3 has 11 residues. Germline assignment: CDR1 SNHLY and CDR2 FYNNEI.

Within the sample, this clone is medium-sized (0.01 to 0.1%). The chain couples TRBV5-1 to TRBJ2-2; D remains ambiguous. The germline V and J ends were trimmed by 0 bases and 2 bases, with 11 bases remaining between them. The CDR3 spans 16 residues. The V gene's germline CDR1 is SGHRS and CDR2 YFSETQ. The CDR3 DNA follows: TGCGCCAGCAGCTTGGAGGTAGGCAGCAACACCGGGGAGCTGTTTTTT. This codes for CASSLEVGSNTGELFF.

The CDR3 spells CASSQVGGATSYEQYF. The CDR3 nucleotides read TGTGCCAGCAGCCAAGTAGGGGGAGCGACCAGCTACGAGCAGTACTTC. The chain joins TRBV7-8 to TRBJ2-7; perhaps TRBD1 as D (6 bases). V was cut by 5 bases and J by 3 bases, with 20 bases left in between. In germline, CDR1 is SGHVS, CDR2 FQNEAQ. The length of the CDR3 is 16 residues.

The rearrangement uses TRBV5-1 and TRBJ2-3, with unresolved D. Germline V gives CDR1 SGHRS, CDR2 YFSETQ. The CDR3 consists of 15 residues. Trimming pared 8 bases from V and 0 bases from J, leaving 16 bases between. CDR3 region: CASASEDPSTDTQYF. As DNA, the CDR3 is TGCGCCAGTGCCTCCGAGGACCCTAGCACAGATACGCAGTATTTT.

The chain links TRBV5-1 to TRBJ1-2; TRBD1 matches 10 bases. This CDR3 comprises 13 residues. The V segment lost 5 bases and the J segment 6 bases; nucleotides outside the gene matches: 4. CDR1 is SGHRS and CDR2 is YFSETQ in the germline V gene. The CDR3 spells CASSVGQGNGYTF. DNA for the CDR3: TGCGCCAGCAGTGTGGGACAGGGGAATGGCTACACCTTC.